This T cell receptor beta chain was obtained from a study of control samples from healthy donors and cancer patients. TCRdb's copy holds only in-frame clones and misses some; the assay was immunoSEQ multiplex PCR. Among around 84,000 clones listed, roughly 89% were seen once. This receptor was identified in a young man in good health. Sequenced sample: blood.

CDR3 sequence reads: CAWSVPPLAGYGYTF. The DNA of the CDR3 is TGTGCCTGGAGTGTACCCCCATTAGCCGGCTATGGCTACACCTTC. The rearrangement joins TRBV30 to TRBJ1-2, with D uncertain. Germline V gene data show CDR1 as GTSNPN and CDR2 as SVGIG (reference sequence). The CDR3 is 15 residues long. V was shortened by 0 bases and J by 4 bases, with 15 bases between the two germline ends.